This is a list of T cell receptor beta chains from one sample in a study of OX40 agonist ivuxolimab in advanced cancers. Only in-frame clones appear in the TCRdb table, and some are missing; sequencing was by immunoSEQ multiplex PCR. The table shows about 95,000 clones, with 89% occurring only once. The sequences come from CD4+ or CD8+ T cells sorted from blood, collected in a trial of the OX40 agonist ivuxolimab. The receptors here all came from an adult with an advanced solid tumor such as melanoma, head and neck, liver or kidney cancer. Both conserved end residues are part of each CDR3. The D gene is left open where the match is weak. Size tells how often a clone was seen (once, few, many) or the class of an expanded clone, and some rows leave it out.

.,.,TRBJ2-1,14,TRBV7-3,TGTGCCAGCAGCTTAACTTCCGGCTACAATGAGCAGTTCTTC,CASSLTSGYNEQFF
.,TRBD1,TRBJ2-3,14,TRBV25-1,TGTGCCAGCACTGGACAGGCGATCACAGATACGCAGTATTTT,CASTGQAITDTQYF
.,.,TRBJ1-2,15,TRBV7-8,TGTGCCAGCACCTTAGGGGTATCACCGAACTATGGCTACACCTTC,CASTLGVSPNYGYTF
.,.,TRBJ1-6,14,TRBV7-6,TGTGCCAGCAGACTAGTGGGACGGAATTCACCCCTCCACTTT,CASRLVGRNSPLHF
.,.,TRBJ1-5,13,TRBV7-2,TGTGCCAGCAGCTTAGAGTCGGAGGAGCCCCAGCATTTT,CASSLESEEPQHF
once,.,TRBJ1-2,15,TRBV6-5,TGTGCCAGCAGTTACGCTACCGGGACAAACTATGGCTACACCTTC,CASSYATGTNYGYTF
once,TRBD2,TRBJ2-1,14,TRBV7-9,TGTGCCAGCAGCTTAGCGGGAGGGGTAAATGAGCAGTTCTTC,CASSLAGGVNEQFF
once,.,TRBJ2-2,17,TRBV7-9,TGTGCCAGCAGCTTAGCGGCGGATTACGCGAACACCGGGGAGCTGTTTTTT,CASSLAADYANTGELFF
once,.,TRBJ2-2,16,TRBV27,TGTGCCAGCAGTTCACCGGGAGCGGGGAACACCGGGGAGCTGTTTTTT,CASSSPGAGNTGELFF
.,.,TRBJ1-5,15,TRBV19,TGTGCCAGTAGTACCCCCCTAGGGGATTATCAGCCCCAGCATTTT,CASSTPLGDYQPQHF
few,TRBD1,TRBJ2-2,16,TRBV27,TGTGCCAGCAGTTTTTACGGGACAGGGAACACCGGGGAGCTGTTTTTT,CASSFYGTGNTGELFF
few,.,TRBJ2-2,16,TRBV5-1,TGCGCCAGCAGCTTGGCCGCGGATAGCGTGGTCGGGGAGCTGTTTTTT,CASSLAADSVVGELFF
.,TRBD1,TRBJ2-7,13,TRBV10-3,TGTGCCACATGGGACAGGGGGGAGAACGAGCAGTACTTC,CATWDRGENEQYF
.,.,TRBJ2-3,11,TRBV30,TGTGCCTGGAGTCGAAGGGGCCTTCAGTATTTT,CAWSRRGLQYF
.,TRBD1,TRBJ2-2,16,TRBV27,TGTGCCAGCAGTTTCCGGACAGGGATCATCACCGGGGAGCTGTTTTTT,CASSFRTGIITGELFF
.,.,TRBJ1-2,14,TRBV15,TGTGCCACCAGCACCCGCGTGGGGGTGGGGGGCTACACCTTC,CATSTRVGVGGYTF
once,TRBD1,TRBJ2-7,14,TRBV6-6,TGTGCCAGCACCAACAGGGGGACGACCTACGAGCAGTACTTC,CASTNRGTTYEQYF
.,.,TRBJ1-5,15,TRBV28,TGTGCCAGCAGCCGGACAGTATTTGGCAATCAGCCCCAGCATTTT,CASSRTVFGNQPQHF
few,.,TRBJ1-4,12,TRBV7-9,TGTGCCAGCAGCCCAACGCGGGAAAAACTGTTTTTT,CASSPTREKLFF
.,.,TRBJ2-5,15,TRBV11-2,TGTGCCAGCAGCTTTGGCGGGTTGTACCAAGAGACCCAGTACTTC,CASSFGGLYQETQYF
.,TRBD1,TRBJ2-7,13,TRBV6-5,TGTGCCAGCACCAGGGGGAACCCCTACGAGCAGTACTTC,CASTRGNPYEQYF
.,.,TRBJ2-7,14,TRBV5-1,TGCGCCAGCAGCTTGATGAGGGGGAAGGACGAGCAGTACTTC,CASSLMRGKDEQYF